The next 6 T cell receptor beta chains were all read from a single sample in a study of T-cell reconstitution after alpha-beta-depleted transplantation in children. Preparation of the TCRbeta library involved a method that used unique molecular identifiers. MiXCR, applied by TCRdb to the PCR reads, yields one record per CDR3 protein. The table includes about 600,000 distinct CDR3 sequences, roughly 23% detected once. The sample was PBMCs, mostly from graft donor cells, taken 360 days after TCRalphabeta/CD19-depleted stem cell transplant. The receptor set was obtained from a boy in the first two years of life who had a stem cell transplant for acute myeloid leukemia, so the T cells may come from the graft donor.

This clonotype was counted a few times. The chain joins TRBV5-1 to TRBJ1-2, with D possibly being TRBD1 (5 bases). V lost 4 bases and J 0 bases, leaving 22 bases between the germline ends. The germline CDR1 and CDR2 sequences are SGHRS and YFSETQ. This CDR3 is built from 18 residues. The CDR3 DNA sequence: TGCGCCAGCAGCCCCGACCACGCGACAGTTGATACTAACTATGGCTACACCTTC. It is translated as CASSPDHATVDTNYGYTF.

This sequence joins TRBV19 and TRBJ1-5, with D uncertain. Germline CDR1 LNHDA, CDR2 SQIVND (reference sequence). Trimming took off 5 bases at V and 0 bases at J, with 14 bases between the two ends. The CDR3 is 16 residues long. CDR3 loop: CASSLPQPSSNQPQHF. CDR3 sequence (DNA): TGTGCCAGTAGTCTCCCACAGCCGTCTAGCAATCAGCCCCAGCATTTT.

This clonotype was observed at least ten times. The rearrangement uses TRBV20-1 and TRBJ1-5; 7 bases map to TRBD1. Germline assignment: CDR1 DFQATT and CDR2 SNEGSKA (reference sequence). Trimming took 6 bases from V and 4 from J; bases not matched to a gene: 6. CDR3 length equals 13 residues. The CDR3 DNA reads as TGCAGTGCACATCGACAGGGTAATCAGCCCCAGCATTTT. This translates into CSAHRQGNQPQHF.

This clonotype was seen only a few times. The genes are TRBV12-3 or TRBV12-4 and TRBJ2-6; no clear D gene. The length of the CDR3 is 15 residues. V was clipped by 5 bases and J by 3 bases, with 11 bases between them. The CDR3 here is CASSLPLGGANVLTF. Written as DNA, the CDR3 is TGTGCCAGCAGTCTACCTTTAGGTGGGGCCAACGTCCTGACTTTC.

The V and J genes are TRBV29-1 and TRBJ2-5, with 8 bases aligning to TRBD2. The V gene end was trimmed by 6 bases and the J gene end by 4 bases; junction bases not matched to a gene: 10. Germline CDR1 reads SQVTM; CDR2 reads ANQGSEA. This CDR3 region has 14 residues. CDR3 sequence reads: CSVGRTGGVETQYF. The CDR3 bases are TGCAGCGTCGGGCGTACGGGGGGGGTAGAGACCCAGTACTTC.

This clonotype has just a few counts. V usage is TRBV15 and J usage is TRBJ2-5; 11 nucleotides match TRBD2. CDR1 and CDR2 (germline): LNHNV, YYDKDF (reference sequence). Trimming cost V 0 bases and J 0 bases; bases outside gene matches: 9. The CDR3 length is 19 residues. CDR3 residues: CATSRDRLAGGPYQETQYF. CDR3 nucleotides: TGTGCCACCAGCAGAGATCGGCTAGCGGGGGGCCCGTACCAAGAGACCCAGTACTTC.